A single sample gave rise to the 22 T cell receptor beta chains below, sequenced in a study of metastatic and nonmetastatic thyroid tumors. Thyroid surgery took place with no prior treatment in any patient. TCRdb re-called the PCR reads with MiXCR. The table includes some 15,000 clones, around an eighth detected once. Sequencing input: blood. Receptor source: a female donor with papillary thyroid cancer or a benign thyroid nodule (not recorded which). Some clones in this sample may be carry-over from other donors' samples.

This clone was seen ten or more times. This CDR3 is CASSLRAGEVWDYGYTF. The CDR3 nucleotides read TGCGCCAGCAGCTTGAGGGCGGGGGAGGTATGGGACTATGGCTACACCTTC. The chain combines TRBV5-1 with TRBJ1-2; D perhaps matches TRBD1 (5 bases). V was pared by 1 base and J by 3 bases, with 19 bases between. This CDR3 contains 17 residues. Germline V gene sequence: CDR1 SGHRS, CDR2 YFSETQ.

This clone appeared many times. The chain uses TRBV4-2 and TRBJ1-2; D is possibly TRBD1 (5 bases). The V and J ends lost 0 bases and 4 bases respectively, with 9 bases between them. Germline assignment: CDR1 LGHNA and CDR2 YNFKEQ. The CDR3 has 14 amino acids. In nucleotides, the CDR3 is TGTGCCAGCAGCCAAGAGGCAGGGACCTATGGCTACACCTTC. The encoded protein is CASSQEAGTYGYTF.

This clone was observed many times. This rearrangement joins TRBV20-1 to TRBJ2-4, with 9 bases lining up with TRBD1. The ends lost 0 bases at V and 2 bases at J; junction bases unmatched: 2. This CDR3 has 15 amino acids. Germline CDR1 is DFQATT and CDR2 is SNEGSKA (reference sequence). The DNA for the CDR3 is TGCAGTGCTAGAGAAGGACAGGGGTCCAAAAACATTCAGTACTTC. Amino acids: CSAREGQGSKNIQYF.

In its sample, this clone ranks as medium-sized. The V call is TRBV6-1, the J call TRBJ2-3; the D gene is possibly TRBD2 (7 bases). Germline CDR1 MNHNS, CDR2 SASEGT. The CDR3 has 15 amino acids. With 4 bases removed from V and 5 bases from J, the gap between germline ends came to 16 bases. CDR3 coding DNA: TGTGCCAGCAGTGTTTCGGCGGGGGCCGGAGATACGCAGTATTTT. It codes for CASSVSAGAGDTQYF.

The table lists this clone with many counts. This chain joins TRBV30 and TRBJ1-3; maybe TRBD1 (6 bases). Per germline, CDR1 GTSNPN and CDR2 SVGIG (reference sequence). The CDR3 loop spans 13 amino acids. V lost 6 bases and J lost 0, with 9 bases in between. The chain's CDR3 is CACTGLSGNTIYF. DNA for the CDR3: TGTGCCTGCACAGGGCTCTCTGGAAACACCATATATTTT.

There are many counts of this clone. This sample includes further DNA sequences coding for the same CDR3. The chain recombines TRBV6-2 or TRBV6-3 with TRBJ2-7, with unresolved D. V was trimmed by 0 bases and J by 1 base, leaving 7 bases between them. The CDR3 spans 14 residues. Looked up from germline, CDR1 is MNHEY and CDR2 is SVGEGT. CDR3 sequence: CASSYSWQSYEQYF. The DNA of the CDR3 is TGTGCCAGCAGTTACTCGTGGCAGTCCTACGAGCAGTACTTC.

This clone was counted at least ten times. This chain connects TRBV5-4 to TRBJ2-3; 12 bases fit TRBD2. With 0 bases clipped from V and 1 base from J, the junction kept 0 bases outside the gene matches. Germline CDR1 SGHNT, CDR2 YYREEE (reference sequence). The CDR3 totals 16 residues. CDR3 protein: CASSLGLAGGTDTQYF. The CDR3 region has the DNA TGTGCCAGCAGCTTGGGACTAGCGGGAGGCACAGATACGCAGTATTTT.

This clone was seen repeatedly, ten times or more. The CDR3 region is CSARDHRFSYNSPLHF. The CDR3 DNA reads as TGCAGTGCTAGAGATCATCGGTTCTCCTATAATTCACCCCTCCACTTT. The chain recombines TRBV20-1 with TRBJ1-6; D unclear. V gave up 0 bases and J gave up 0 bases, with 9 bases separating them. This CDR3 has 16 amino acids. Germline CDR1 and CDR2: DFQATT and SNEGSKA (reference sequence).

By share of the sample, this clone is medium-sized. This chain uses TRBV4-1 with TRBJ2-1; D is possibly TRBD1 (5 bases). Germline-derived CDR1 and CDR2 are MGHRA and YSYEKL. V lost 0 bases and J lost 10, with 16 bases in between. CDR3 length equals 15 residues. The CDR3, as DNA: TGCGCCAGCAGCCAAGATGGGGCCGGCCTCAGGGAGCAGTTCTTC. This codes for CASSQDGAGLREQFF.

CDR3 region: CASSEGFGQGVHEQYF. Written as DNA, the CDR3 is TGTGCCAGCAGTGAAGGATTCGGACAGGGGGTCCACGAGCAGTACTTC. The chain has TRBV6-1 and TRBJ2-7, with TRBD1 matching 10 bases. The CDR3 contains 16 residues. The V gene end was trimmed by 1 base and the J gene end by 5 bases; junction bases not matched to a gene: 8. Germline V CDR1 and CDR2: MNHNS, SASEGT.

This clone was observed a handful of times. The chain is built from TRBV24-1 and TRBJ2-1, with 7 bases fitting TRBD2. The J segment lost 0 bases and the V segment lost 3 bases, leaving 7 bases of the junction unmatched. The CDR3 has 17 amino acids. CDR1 KGHDR and CDR2 SFDVKD come from the germline V gene. CDR3 DNA: TGTGCCACCAGTGATATTAGGGGCGGGAGCTCCTACAATGAGCAGTTCTTC. Amino acids: CATSDIRGGSSYNEQFF.

V and J are TRBV4-1 and TRBJ2-7; TRBD2 agrees at 7 bases. This CDR3 contains 18 residues. The germline V gene has CDR1 MGHRA and CDR2 YSYEKL. V shed 1 base, J shed 1 base, and the junction held 13 bases outside the gene matches. CDR3 protein: CASSQGGLAVWRSYEQYF. CDR3 coding DNA: TGCGCCAGCAGCCAAGGAGGCCTAGCGGTGTGGCGGTCCTACGAGCAGTACTTC.

By sample share, this clone is medium-sized. This chain uses TRBV12-3 or TRBV12-4 with TRBJ2-1; D remains ambiguous. Trimming pared 5 bases from V and 6 bases from J, leaving 8 bases between. The CDR3 has 12 residues. CDR3 amino acids: CASSPLGNEQFF. CDR3 nucleotide sequence: TGTGCCAGCAGTCCTCTCGGCAATGAGCAGTTCTTC.

This clone was seen ten or more times. The gene calls are TRBV5-4 and TRBJ1-2; D is undetermined. Between the trimmed V and J ends, which lost 6 bases and 2 bases, there was a span of 8 bases. The CDR3 extends over 12 amino acids. Per the germline V gene, CDR1 is SGHNT and CDR2 is YYREEE (reference sequence). The CDR3 sequence is CASNRDNYGYTF. The CDR3 region has the DNA TGTGCCAGCAATCGAGACAACTATGGCTACACCTTC.

This clone was recorded many times. The rearrangement joins TRBV19 to TRBJ1-5, with D maybe TRBD1 (5 bases). Germline assignment: CDR1 LNHDA and CDR2 SQIVND (reference sequence). V gave up 5 bases and J gave up 7 bases, with 15 bases separating them. The CDR3 is 14 amino acids. CDR3 DNA sequence: TGTGCCAGTAGTCCGAAGACAGTCCCACAGCCCCAGCATTTT. Translation: CASSPKTVPQPQHF.

The chain uses TRBV7-8 and TRBJ2-5, with 7 bases that match TRBD1. The CDR3 contains 15 residues. The V gene's germline CDR1 is SGHVS and CDR2 FQNEAQ. Trimming cost V 4 bases and J 5 bases; bases outside gene matches: 10. The CDR3 DNA sequence: TGTGCCAGCAGCTACGGTGACAGGGTCCGGGAGACCCAGTACTTC. It translates to CASSYGDRVRETQYF.

Ten or more counts support this clone. The rearrangement links TRBV5-1 to TRBJ2-7; D possibly corresponds to TRBD1 (5 bases). Germline V gene lookup returns CDR1 SGHRS and CDR2 YFSETQ. With 4 bases removed from V and 7 bases from J, the gap between germline ends came to 21 bases. There are 15 residues in the CDR3. The chain's CDR3 is CASSDGADIQGEQYF. The CDR3 coding sequence is TGCGCCAGCAGCGATGGGGCAGACATACAAGGAGAGCAGTACTTC.

This clone has at least ten counts. The genes are TRBV5-5 and TRBJ2-1; TRBD2 aligns across 8 bases. This CDR3 has 15 residues. Per the germline V gene, CDR1 is SGHKS and CDR2 is YYEKEE (reference sequence). V shed 0 bases and J 8 bases; nucleotides not matched to a gene: 7. The CDR3 reads CASSLEPGGHYEQFF. In nucleotides, the CDR3 is TGTGCCAGCAGCTTGGAGCCGGGGGGGCATTATGAGCAGTTCTTC.

This clone showed up many times. This sequence joins TRBV5-1 and TRBJ2-1; 7 bases line up with TRBD1. The trim removed 5 bases at V and 7 bases at J, leaving 12 bases unmatched. The germline V gene has CDR1 SGHRS and CDR2 YFSETQ. The CDR3 length is 15 residues. CDR3 nucleotides: TGCGCCAGCAGTTCAGCATTCACACAGGGGAATGAGCAGTTCTTC. This translates into CASSSAFTQGNEQFF.

This clone was seen ten or more times. The chain joins TRBV4-3 to TRBJ1-5; TRBD1 matches 8 bases. V was clipped by 2 bases and J by 4 bases; unmatched bases: 7. CDR3 length equals 16 residues. CDR1 and CDR2 from the germline V gene are LGHNA and YSLEER. The CDR3 nucleotides are TGCGCCAGCAGCCAAATCCGGGACAGGCAAAATCAGCCCCAGCATTTT. Protein: CASSQIRDRQNQPQHF.

This clone is labeled as medium-sized (0.01 to 0.1%). This chain links TRBV5-1 with TRBJ1-6; a possible D gene is TRBD1 (6 bases). Germline lookup yields CDR1 SGHRS and CDR2 YFSETQ. This CDR3 has 14 amino acids. Trimming removed 4 bases at V and 5 bases at J, with 10 bases between. CDR3 sequence (DNA): TGCGCCAGCAGCCCGACAGGCGATAATTCACCCCTCCACTTT. Its translation is CASSPTGDNSPLHF.

This clone qualifies as medium-sized. This rearrangement joins TRBV6-1 to TRBJ2-7; D possibly corresponds to TRBD1 (6 bases). Trimming left V 6 bases short and J 2 bases short, with 17 bases between. The CDR3 extends over 15 amino acids. Germline CDR1 and CDR2: MNHNS and SASEGT. As DNA, the CDR3 is TGTGCCAGCAGCCCCCGAACAGGGATCACCTACGAGCAGTACTTC. This translates into CASSPRTGITYEQYF.